The rows below give T cell receptor beta chains drawn from one sample of a study of blood T cells in healthy people across ages. TCRdb itself ran the 5' RACE reads through MiXCR, one entry per CDR3 protein. Of about 1.1 million distinct CDR3 sequences detected, 30% to 40% appear once; the ten largest clones hold approximately 14%. The sequenced material came from blood. The receptors come from a young man in good health. Both conserved end residues are part of each CDR3. A D gene is named only where the DNA matches it firmly. Clone size is stated in some rows and not others, as once, few, many or a class when expanded.

cdr3_length j_call d_call v_call clone_size cdr3_nt cdr3_aa
16 TRBJ2-7 TRBD2 TRBV4-2 few TGTGCCAGCAGCCAAGATTTAGCGGGGGCCGTCGATGAGCAGTACTTC CASSQDLAGAVDEQYF
12 TRBJ1-1 - TRBV12-3/TRBV12-4 - TGTGCCAGCATAGGGGTAGGTACTGAAGCTTTCTTT CASIGVGTEAFF
17 TRBJ2-5 TRBD2 TRBV4-2 - TGTGCCAGCAGCACTGGTTTGCGTCTAGCGGAAAAAGAGACCCGGTACTTC CASSTGLRLAEKETRYF
12 TRBJ2-1 - TRBV9 many TGTGCCAGCAGCGTAGGGAACAATGAGCAGTTCTTC CASSVGNNEQFF
15 TRBJ1-6 - TRBV5-1 - TGCGCCAGCAGCCTCGGACAGAGAGACAATTCACCCCTCCACTTT CASSLGQRDNSPLHF
14 TRBJ1-5 - TRBV2 few TGTGCCAGCAGTGGAAGTAATCGCGATCAGCCCCAGCATTTT CASSGSNRDQPQHF
15 TRBJ2-3 TRBD2 TRBV20-1 few TGCAGTGCTAGCTTTAGGGCTAGCGGAACAGATACGCAGTATTTT CSASFRASGTDTQYF
15 TRBJ2-1 - TRBV12-3/TRBV12-4 - TGTGCCAGCAGGGCAGGGGCAATCTCCTACAATGAGCAGTTCTTC CASRAGAISYNEQFF
18 TRBJ1-5 TRBD1 TRBV7-9 - TGTGCCAGCAGCCTCGGACAGGCAGAATATTATAGCAATCAGCCCCAGCATTTT CASSLGQAEYYSNQPQHF
14 TRBJ1-2 - TRBV20-1 - TGCAGTGCTAGAGATTGGGACAATAACTATGGCTACACCTTC CSARDWDNNYGYTF
14 TRBJ2-1 - TRBV7-7 few TGTGCTAGCAGCTTAGAGCAAGTTAGCAATGAGCAGTTCTTC CASSLEQVSNEQFF
11 TRBJ1-3 - TRBV9 - TGTGCCAGCAGTAGGGGAGACACCATATATTTT CASSRGDTIYF
14 TRBJ1-2 - TRBV6-2/TRBV6-3 - TGTGCCAGCAGTTCCGGGAACAGAGGCTATGGCAACACCTTC CASSSGNRGYGNTF
15 TRBJ1-2 - TRBV6-5 - TGTGCCAGCAGCCTACAGGGATCGGGGGCCTATGGCTACACCTTC CASSLQGSGAYGYTF
16 TRBJ2-2 - TRBV3-1 - TGTGCCAGCAGCGCGAAGGCCAAAACGAACACCGGGGAGCTGTTTTTT CASSAKAKTNTGELFF
17 TRBJ2-7 TRBD1 TRBV15 few TGTGCCACCAGCACGATACTTGGACAGGGTAGTATCTACGAGCAGTACTTC CATSTILGQGSIYEQYF
14 TRBJ1-2 TRBD1 TRBV25-1 - TGTGCCAGCAGGCCGGGACAGTCTAACTATGGCTACACCTTC CASRPGQSNYGYTF
13 TRBJ2-1 - TRBV5-1 - TGCGCCAGCAGCTTCGTACAGTACAATGAGCAGTTCTTC CASSFVQYNEQFF
13 TRBJ1-1 TRBD1 TRBV20-1 - TGCAGTTCGCTTGGACAGGGGAGCACTGAAGCTTTCTTT CSSLGQGSTEAFF
12 TRBJ1-5 - TRBV20-1 - TGCAGTTTAGGGGTTGGCAATCAGCCCCAGCATTTT CSLGVGNQPQHF
16 TRBJ1-1 - TRBV21-1 - TGTGCCAGCAGCAAAGTGTGGAACAGGCGGAACACTGAAGCTTTCTTT CASSKVWNRRNTEAFF
13 TRBJ1-2 TRBD1 TRBV2 few TGTGCCAGCAGTGAACGACAGGGGAATGGCTACACCTTC CASSERQGNGYTF